Presented here are 24 T cell receptor beta chains from one specimen sequenced in a study of shared clonotypes between healthy human individuals. Profiled with immunoSEQ multiplex PCR; TCRdb holds only in-frame clones, not every one. This sample has some 360,000 clones, with around 79% found just once. The sequencing input was memory CD4+ T cells sorted from blood. The subset is: CD45RA-negative fraction. These receptors all come from a man aged 25-45 years in good health.

This clone was seen only once. This chain joins TRBV28 and TRBJ1-5; D is unclear. Trimming left V 7 bases short and J 5 bases short, with 15 bases between. The CDR3 covers 14 residues. Germline CDR1 reads MDHEN; CDR2 reads SYDVKM. The CDR3 here is CASTSPSLDQPQHF. The CDR3 coding sequence is TGTGCCAGCACTTCGCCTTCCCTCGATCAGCCCCAGCATTTT.

The rearrangement uses TRBV28 and TRBJ1-2; TRBD1 matches 9 bases. The ends lost 4 bases at V and 5 bases at J; junction bases unmatched: 11. CDR3 length: 16 amino acids. CDR1 and CDR2 from the germline V gene are MDHEN and SYDVKM. For the CDR3, the DNA is TGTGCCAGCAGTTCACCGGGACAGGGTAATCATTATGGCTACACCTTC. Its protein is CASSSPGQGNHYGYTF.

V and J are TRBV11-3 and TRBJ2-3; 7 bases are shared with TRBD1. In germline, CDR1 is SGHNT, CDR2 YENEEA. CDR3 length: 14 amino acids. Trimming cost V 9 bases and J 4 bases; bases outside gene matches: 10. For the CDR3, the DNA is TGTGCCAGTGCGAGGGACAGTTCATCAGATACGCAGTATTTT. It specifies CASARDSSSDTQYF.

This clone was seen a single time. CDR3 region: CASSLWGRSAYEQYF. The CDR3 bases are TGTGCCAGCAGTTTATGGGGGAGAAGCGCCTACGAGCAGTACTTC. The chain is built from TRBV28 and TRBJ2-7, with TRBD2 as a possible D gene (5 bases). Trimming removed 0 bases from V and 2 bases from J, with 11 bases in between. The CDR3 totals 15 residues. The germline CDR1 and CDR2 sequences are MDHEN and SYDVKM. Full variable domain (remainder filled in from reference TRBV28 and TRBJ2-7): DVKVTQSSRYLVKRTGEKVFLECVQDMDHENMFWYRQDPGLGLRLIYFSYDVKMKEKGDIPEGYSVSREKKERFSLILESASTNQTSMYLCASSLWGRSAYEQYFGPGTRLTVT.

The chain combines TRBV5-1 with TRBJ2-2; D not resolved. V shed 0 bases and J shed 6 bases, with 6 bases lying between them. Per germline, CDR1 SGHRS and CDR2 YFSETQ. CDR3 length: 13 amino acids. CDR3 residues: CASSLVQAGELFF. The DNA for the CDR3 is TGCGCCAGCAGCTTGGTTCAGGCCGGGGAGCTGTTTTTT. The full variable domain, rest sourced from reference TRBV5-1 and TRBJ2-2, is KAGVTQTPRYLIKTRGQQVTLSCSPISGHRSVSWYQQTPGQGLQFLFEYFSETQRNKGNFPGRFSGRQFSNSRSEMNVSTLELGDSALYLCASSLVQAGELFFGEGSRLTVL.

The rearrangement links TRBV5-1 to TRBJ2-5; TRBD2 is a possible D gene (5 bases). Germline V gives CDR1 SGHRS, CDR2 YFSETQ. With 3 bases removed from V and 5 bases from J, the gap between germline ends came to 14 bases. CDR3 length: 14 residues. For the CDR3, the DNA is TGCGCCAGCAGCTCGCGGGTTAGTGGGGAGACCCAGTACTTC. It yields the protein CASSSRVSGETQYF.

V and J are TRBV15 and TRBJ2-7; D not resolved. Trimming removed 0 bases from V and 3 bases from J, with 6 bases in between. Germline assignment: CDR1 LNHNV and CDR2 YYDKDF (reference sequence). The CDR3 has 13 residues. The DNA of the CDR3 is TGTGCCACCAGCAGAGATCTGAGCTACGAGCAGTACTTC. Translation gives CATSRDLSYEQYF.

V is TRBV18 and J is TRBJ1-5; the D is unclear. The CDR3 sequence is 13 residues long. Trimming removed 3 bases from V and 2 bases from J, with 5 bases in between. The germline gives CDR1 KGHSH, CDR2 LQKENI. CDR3 in amino acids: CASSPSGNQPQHF. For the CDR3, the DNA is TGTGCCAGCTCACCCTCCGGCAATCAGCCCCAGCATTTT.

As to this clone: Other DNA sequences within the sample encode an identical CDR3. This rearrangement joins TRBV5-4 to TRBJ2-5; D might be TRBD1 (5 bases). Germline loops: CDR1 SGHNT, CDR2 YYREEE (reference sequence). Trimming took off 0 bases at V and 1 base at J, with 7 bases between the two ends. The length of the CDR3 is 14 residues. For the CDR3, the DNA is TGTGCCAGCAGCTTGGGACAGCTCCAAGAGACCCAGTACTTC. It yields the protein CASSLGQLQETQYF.

The V gene is TRBV5-4, the J gene TRBJ2-2, with 8 bases aligning to TRBD2. Germline V gene lookup returns CDR1 SGHNT and CDR2 YYREEE (reference sequence). Trimming took 7 bases from V and 4 from J; bases not matched to a gene: 9. This CDR3 spans 15 amino acids. The CDR3, as DNA: TGTGCCAGCGGTCGGGAGGGCTTGGTCACCGGGGAGCTGTTTTTT. It translates to CASGREGLVTGELFF.

The rearrangement joins TRBV30 to TRBJ2-1; D gene unclear. The CDR3 has 11 amino acids. Germline V gene sequence: CDR1 GTSNPN, CDR2 SVGIG (reference sequence). V shed 1 base and J shed 8 bases, with 6 bases lying between them. DNA of the CDR3: TGTGCCTGGAGTGGAGAATATGAGCAGTTCTTC. It specifies CAWSGEYEQFF.

The rearrangement uses TRBV10-3 and TRBJ1-1; a possible D gene is TRBD1 (6 bases). The CDR3 runs to 16 residues. Germline V CDR1 and CDR2: ENHRY, SYGVKD. V dropped 2 bases and J dropped 5 bases, with 18 bases sitting between them. The CDR3: CAISERAGALGTEAFF. As DNA, the CDR3 is TGTGCCATCAGTGAGAGGGCAGGGGCTCTTGGGACTGAAGCTTTCTTT.

The V and J genes are TRBV28 and TRBJ2-1; D not certain. The CDR3 extends over 14 amino acids. Looked up from germline, CDR1 is MDHEN and CDR2 is SYDVKM. V lost 10 bases and J 0 bases, leaving 13 bases between the germline ends. The CDR3 reads CATFDSISYNEQFF. Here the CDR3 DNA reads TGTGCCACCTTTGACTCTATCTCCTACAATGAGCAGTTCTTC.

The chain joins TRBV5-1 to TRBJ1-1; 8 nucleotides align to TRBD1. CDR1 and CDR2 (germline): SGHRS, YFSETQ. V was clipped by 0 bases and J by 4 bases; unmatched bases: 2. The CDR3 length is 14 residues. In DNA form, the CDR3 reads TGCGCCAGCAGCTTGGAGGACAGGGCCACTGAAGCTTTCTTT. Its translation is CASSLEDRATEAFF.

This clone was observed once. The J gene is TRBJ1-3, the V gene TRBV6-1; the D is unclear. CDR1 is MNHNS and CDR2 is SASEGT in the germline V gene. The V gene lost 4 bases and the J gene lost 6 bases, with 19 bases spanning the gap. This CDR3 comprises 16 residues. DNA of the CDR3: TGTGCCAGCAGTGCTATCCCGCCCCGTTCAGCAAACACCATATATTTT. Translating it yields CASSAIPPRSANTIYF.

The V and J genes are TRBV5-1 and TRBJ2-1; 9 nucleotides agree with TRBD2. Germline V gene lookup returns CDR1 SGHRS and CDR2 YFSETQ. Trimming removed 3 bases from V and 6 bases from J; junction bases left unmatched: 10. The CDR3 is 16 amino acids. This CDR3 is CASSSISGRLANEQFF. CDR3 DNA: TGCGCCAGCAGCTCGATCAGCGGGAGGTTGGCCAATGAGCAGTTCTTC.

The V call is TRBV20-1, the J call TRBJ2-3; unclear D gene. Germline loops: CDR1 DFQATT, CDR2 SNEGSKA (reference sequence). The V end was cut by 6 bases, the J end by 6 bases, with 10 bases between. The CDR3 loop spans 11 amino acids. DNA of the CDR3: TGCAGTGCGACCCCGAGGGATACGCAGTATTTT. This translates into CSATPRDTQYF.

Here the CDR3 DNA reads TGCGCCAGCAGCTTTGGGGGCGGGAACACTGAAGCTTTCTTT. Its protein product is CASSFGGGNTEAFF. V gene TRBV5-1 combines with J gene TRBJ1-1, with a possible D match to TRBD1 (6 bases). CDR1 is SGHRS, CDR2 YFSETQ, per germline. V lost 2 bases, J lost 1 base, and 9 bases lay in between. The CDR3 is 14 amino acids.

In this sample, this clone turned up once. The chain joins TRBV5-4 to TRBJ2-5; D ambiguous. Trimming took off 4 bases at V and 3 bases at J, with 7 bases between the two ends. Germline-derived CDR1 and CDR2 are SGHNT and YYREEE (reference sequence). The CDR3 loop spans 12 amino acids. CDR3 DNA sequence: TGTGCCAGCAGCCGGACCGAAGAGACCCAGTACTTC. It codes for CASSRTEETQYF.

CDR3 in amino acids: CASSESAGAAGELFF. CDR3 nucleotides: TGTGCCAGCAGTGAATCAGCGGGAGCGGCCGGGGAGCTGTTTTTT. The chain links TRBV6-1 to TRBJ2-2, with 8 bases lining up with TRBD2. The length of the CDR3 is 15 residues. Looked up from germline, CDR1 is MNHNS and CDR2 is SASEGT. V shed 2 bases, J shed 6 bases, and the junction held 5 bases outside the gene matches.

This chain joins TRBV30 and TRBJ2-3; unclear D gene. The CDR3 is 12 residues long. The germline V gene encodes CDR1 GTSNPN and CDR2 SVGIG (reference sequence). V dropped 0 bases and J dropped 5 bases, with 6 bases sitting between them. The DNA for the CDR3 is TGTGCCTGGAGTGTAACTGTAGATACGCAGTATTTT. Translating it yields CAWSVTVDTQYF.

This chain links TRBV19 with TRBJ1-1; 8 nucleotides line up with TRBD1. The CDR3 covers 16 residues. The V gene's germline CDR1 is LNHDA and CDR2 SQIVND (reference sequence). V dropped 5 bases and J dropped 3; count of bases not matched to a gene: 11. The CDR3 protein is CASSASTQGAYTEAFF. CDR3 nucleotides: TGTGCCAGTAGTGCCTCCACGCAGGGGGCCTACACTGAAGCTTTCTTT. Together with reference TRBV19 and TRBJ1-1, the CDR3 gives the full variable domain: DGGITQSPKYLFRKEGQNVTLSCEQNLNHDAMYWYRQDPGQGLRLIYYSQIVNDFQKGDIAEGYSVSREKKESFPLTVTSAQKNPTAFYLCASSASTQGAYTEAFFGQGTRLTVV.

V is TRBV5-6 and J is TRBJ2-1; 8 positions match TRBD1. V lost 0 bases to trimming and J lost 9 bases; unmatched junction nucleotides: 5. The CDR3 has 14 amino acids. CDR1 and CDR2 (germline): SGHDT, YYEEEE. DNA for the CDR3: TGTGCCAGCAGCTTGGGCCAGGGGGCAAGTGAGCAGTTCTTC. Its translation is CASSLGQGASEQFF.

V is TRBV29-1 and J is TRBJ2-1; no reliable D call. Per the germline V gene, CDR1 is SQVTM and CDR2 is ANQGSEA. V lost 7 bases, J lost 3 bases, and 10 bases lay in between. The CDR3 covers 12 residues. The CDR3 coding sequence is TGCAGCGCCGGCGGAAACTACAATGAGCAGTTCTTC. Amino acids: CSAGGNYNEQFF.